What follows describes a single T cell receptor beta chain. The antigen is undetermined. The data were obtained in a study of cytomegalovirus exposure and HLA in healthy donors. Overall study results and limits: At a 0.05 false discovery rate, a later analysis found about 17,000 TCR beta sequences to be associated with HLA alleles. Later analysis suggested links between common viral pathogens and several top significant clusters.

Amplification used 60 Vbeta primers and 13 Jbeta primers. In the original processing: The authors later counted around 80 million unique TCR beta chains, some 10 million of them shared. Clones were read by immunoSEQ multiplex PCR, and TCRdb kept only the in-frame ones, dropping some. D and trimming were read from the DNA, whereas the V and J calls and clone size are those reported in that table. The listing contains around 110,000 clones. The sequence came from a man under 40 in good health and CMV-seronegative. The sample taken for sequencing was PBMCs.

The CDR3 coding sequence is TGTGCCAGCAGCTTAGACAGGGACCAAGAGACCCAGTACTTC. It codes for CASSLDRDQETQYF. This chain uses TRBV7-7 with TRBJ2-5, with D perhaps TRBD1 (6 bases). The CDR3 is made up of 14 amino acids. The V gene lost 1 base and the J gene lost 0 bases, with 6 bases spanning the gap. Germline V lookup: CDR1 SSHAT, CDR2 FNYEAQ (reference sequence).